These 16 T cell receptor beta chains came from one sample sequenced in a study of vaccination effects on CD4 cells after COVID-19 (dated by TCRdb to between 2022 and 2023). Which antigens these TCRs recognize remains unknown. Libraries were constructed by the immunoSEQ multiplex PCR assay. The clones in this table, taken by TCRdb from immuneACCESS, are in-frame only. Not every clone is retained; where verified, under half of the shortfall comes from an unresolved V gene, and the cause of the rest is unknown. Across this sample there are tens of thousands of clones, with over 60% seen only once. The top ten clonotypes cover about 14% of the sample. To identify antigen-specific CD4+ T cell clonotypes by their expansion, the ViraFEST assay first stimulated PBMC with viral peptide pools and then applied TCR sequencing. After approximately 11 days of culture, CD4+ T cells were isolated with the EasySep CD4+ T cell isolation kit. Each participant got two doses of an mRNA SARS-CoV-2 vaccine, either BNT162b2 or mRNA-1273.

The sample here was CD4+ T cells from PBMCs cultured with HCoV-OC43 spike peptides, taken after COVID-19 vaccination. This specimen's cell subset or site label, per the study, means: HCoV-OC43 spike overlapping peptide pool stimulation. The receptor source for this set is a human donor who received a COVID-19 vaccine.

The genes are TRBV7-9 and TRBJ2-3; 7 nucleotides match TRBD1. J lost 3 bases, V lost 0 bases, and 3 bases had no gene match. The germline V gene encodes CDR1 SEHNR and CDR2 FQNEAQ (reference sequence). The length of the CDR3 is 15 residues. As DNA, the CDR3 is TGTGCCAGCAGCTTAGCCCAGACAGGGACAGATACGCAGTATTTT. Amino acids: CASSLAQTGTDTQYF.

CDR3 nucleotides: TGTGCCAGCAGTTACTCGGGGGGCACCGGGGAGCTGTTTTTT. It yields the protein CASSYSGGTGELFF. The chain links TRBV6-5 to TRBJ2-2; D perhaps matches TRBD2 (6 bases). The CDR3 sequence is 14 residues long. CDR1 MNHEY and CDR2 SVGAGI come from the germline V gene. Trimming left V 0 bases short and J 4 bases short, with 6 bases between.

The rearrangement uses TRBV2 and TRBJ1-5; tentative D call: TRBD1 (6 bases). The CDR3 spans 15 residues. CDR1 is SNHLY and CDR2 is FYNNEI in the germline V gene. Trimming stripped 1 base from V and 4 bases from J, with 11 bases between. CDR3 in amino acids: CASSEEVTGNQPQHF. The CDR3 DNA is TGTGCCAGCAGTGAAGAGGTGACAGGAAATCAGCCCCAGCATTTT. Full variable domain (rest looked up from reference TRBV2 and TRBJ1-5): EPEVTQTPSHQVTQMGQEVILRCVPISNHLYFYWYRQILGQKVEFLVSFYNNEISEKSEIFDDQFSVERPDGSNFTLKIRSTKLEDSAMYFCASSEEVTGNQPQHFGDGTRLSIL.

This rearrangement joins TRBV5-1 to TRBJ2-3; D remains ambiguous. CDR3 length: 16 residues. V gave up 0 bases and J gave up 2 bases, with 13 bases separating them. The germline CDR1 and CDR2 sequences are SGHRS and YFSETQ. This CDR3 is CASSLVIGPPTDTQYF. The CDR3 DNA follows: TGCGCCAGCAGCTTGGTGATAGGTCCACCCACAGATACGCAGTATTTT.

The chain combines TRBV5-4 with TRBJ2-3, with D possibly called TRBD1 or TRBD2 (7 bases each). Between the trimmed V and J ends, which lost 4 bases and 6 bases, there was a span of 21 bases. The germline gives CDR1 SGHNT, CDR2 YYREEE (reference sequence). The length of the CDR3 is 16 residues. This chain's CDR3 is CASSNRQGGLLDTQYF. Written as DNA, the CDR3 is TGTGCCAGCAGCAATCGACAGGGAGGGCTGCTGGATACGCAGTATTTT.

In regard to this clone: The same CDR3 can be traced to other DNA sequences in this sample. V is TRBV7-9 and J is TRBJ1-6; D gene ambiguous. The V and J ends lost 1 base and 4 bases respectively, with 5 bases between them. The CDR3 runs to 14 residues. Germline V CDR1 and CDR2: SEHNR, FQNEAQ (reference sequence). The chain's CDR3 is CASSLEQYNSPLHF. The CDR3 DNA reads as TGTGCCAGCAGCTTAGAGCAATATAATTCACCCCTCCACTTT. Complete variable domain (other parts from reference TRBV7-9 and TRBJ1-6): DTGVSQNPRHKITKRGQNVTFRCDPISEHNRLYWYRQTLGQGPEFLTYFQNEAQLEKSRLLSDRFSAERPKGSFSTLEIQRTEQGDSAMYLCASSLEQYNSPLHFGNGTRLTVT.

The V gene is TRBV10-3, the J gene TRBJ2-7, with 7 bases that match TRBD1. J gave up 0 bases and V 6 bases, and 8 bases lay outside the gene matches. The CDR3 is 15 amino acids. CDR1 and CDR2 (germline): ENHRY, SYGVKD. The CDR3 region is CAIREGTADSYEQYF. In nucleotides, the CDR3 is TGTGCCATCAGGGAAGGGACAGCGGACTCCTACGAGCAGTACTTC.

V gene TRBV30 combines with J gene TRBJ2-5; tentatively, D is TRBD2 (5 bases). Trimming left V 0 bases short and J 4 bases short, with 9 bases between. The CDR3 has 13 residues. Germline values: CDR1 GTSNPN, CDR2 SVGIG (reference sequence). CDR3 in amino acids: CAWSVRRGETQYF. The CDR3, as DNA: TGTGCCTGGAGTGTACGTCGGGGAGAGACCCAGTACTTC.

J is TRBJ2-1 and V is TRBV4-2; D gene ambiguous. Germline CDR1 reads LGHNA; CDR2 reads YNFKEQ. V was pared by 0 bases and J by 9 bases, with 9 bases between. This CDR3 has 13 amino acids. In DNA form, the CDR3 reads TGTGCCAGCAGCCAAGATCTTCGAGCTGAGCAGTTCTTC. The encoded protein is CASSQDLRAEQFF.

The V and J genes are TRBV5-1 and TRBJ2-7, with 9 bases fitting TRBD1. Losses at the gene ends were 0 bases for V and 3 bases for J; bases not matched to a gene: 4. This CDR3 contains 15 residues. The V gene's germline CDR1 is SGHRS and CDR2 YFSETQ. The CDR3 DNA reads as TGCGCCAGCAGCTTGGCCACAGGGGGCTTCTACGAGCAGTACTTC. Its translation is CASSLATGGFYEQYF.

This chain connects TRBV5-1 to TRBJ2-3, with 7 bases lining up with TRBD1. Germline V lookup: CDR1 SGHRS, CDR2 YFSETQ. The CDR3 spans 13 residues. V gave up 4 bases and J gave up 6 bases; unmatched junction bases: 5. The CDR3 bases are TGCGCCAGCAGCGGAGACAGGGTGGATACGCAGTATTTT. Translation: CASSGDRVDTQYF.

The chain has TRBV19 and TRBJ1-1; possibly TRBD1 for D (6 bases). This CDR3 is built from 15 residues. The germline CDR1 and CDR2 sequences are LNHDA and SQIVND (reference sequence). V gave up 6 bases and J gave up 2 bases, with 16 bases separating them. DNA of the CDR3: TGTGCCAGTAGAGGGGGGGTACGGCCTAACACTGAAGCTTTCTTT. Its protein product is CASRGGVRPNTEAFF.

The genes are TRBV10-2 and TRBJ1-1, with TRBD1 matching 10 bases. This CDR3 spans 15 amino acids. Germline CDR1 reads WSHSY; CDR2 reads SAAADI. V gave up 8 bases and J gave up 1 base; unmatched junction bases: 7. The DNA for the CDR3 is TGCGCCAGCTTCGGGCGGGACAGGGGGAACACTGAAGCTTTCTTT. This sequence encodes CASFGRDRGNTEAFF.

This clone occurred a few times. The V call is TRBV3-1 (or the pseudogene TRBV3-2), the J call TRBJ2-5; 7 nucleotides match TRBD1. CDR1 and CDR2 from the germline V gene are LGHDT and YNNKEL (reference sequence). The CDR3 totals 15 residues. The ends lost 0 bases at V and 5 bases at J; junction bases unmatched: 6. CDR3 nucleotides: TGTGCCAGCAGCCAAGATGGGACAGAAGATGAGACCCAGTACTTC. As protein: CASSQDGTEDETQYF.

V is TRBV5-1 and J is TRBJ1-4; TRBD1 is a possible D gene (5 bases). Trimming stripped 6 bases from V and 3 bases from J, with 9 bases between. The CDR3 has 13 amino acids. Germline CDR1 and CDR2: SGHRS and YFSETQ. Written as DNA, the CDR3 is TGCGCCAGCAATCAAGGGGCTAATGAAAAACTGTTTTTT. The encoded protein is CASNQGANEKLFF.

This chain connects TRBV14 to TRBJ1-6; a possible D gene is TRBD1 (5 bases). Germline CDR1 and CDR2: SGHDN and FVKESK. The ends were cut back, 4 bases at V and 6 bases at J, with 10 bases in the middle. The CDR3 covers 14 residues. The CDR3 bases are TGTGCCAGCAGCCTAGAGAGGGGTAATTCACCCCTCCACTTT. Its protein is CASSLERGNSPLHF.